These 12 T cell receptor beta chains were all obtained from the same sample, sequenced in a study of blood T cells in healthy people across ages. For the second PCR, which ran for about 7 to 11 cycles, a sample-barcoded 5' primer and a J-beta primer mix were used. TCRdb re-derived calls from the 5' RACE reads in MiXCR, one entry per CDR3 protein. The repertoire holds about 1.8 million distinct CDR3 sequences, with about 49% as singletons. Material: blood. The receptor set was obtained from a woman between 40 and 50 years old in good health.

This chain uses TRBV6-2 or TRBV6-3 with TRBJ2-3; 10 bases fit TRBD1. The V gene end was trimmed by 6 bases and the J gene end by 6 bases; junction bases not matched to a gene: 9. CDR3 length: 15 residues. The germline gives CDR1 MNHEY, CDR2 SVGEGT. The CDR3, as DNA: TGTGCCAGCAGACCGGGGACAGGGGAGGATGATACGCAGTATTTT. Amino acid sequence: CASRPGTGEDDTQYF.

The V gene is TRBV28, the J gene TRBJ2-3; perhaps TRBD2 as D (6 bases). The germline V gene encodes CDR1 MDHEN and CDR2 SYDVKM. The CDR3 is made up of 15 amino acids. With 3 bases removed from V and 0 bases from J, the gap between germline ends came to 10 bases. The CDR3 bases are TGTGCCAGCAGTTTTCGACTAGAGAGCACAGATACGCAGTATTTT. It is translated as CASSFRLESTDTQYF. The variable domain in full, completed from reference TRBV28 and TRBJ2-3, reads DVKVTQSSRYLVKRTGEKVFLECVQDMDHENMFWYRQDPGLGLRLIYFSYDVKMKEKGDIPEGYSVSREKKERFSLILESASTNQTSMYLCASSFRLESTDTQYFGPGTRLTVL.

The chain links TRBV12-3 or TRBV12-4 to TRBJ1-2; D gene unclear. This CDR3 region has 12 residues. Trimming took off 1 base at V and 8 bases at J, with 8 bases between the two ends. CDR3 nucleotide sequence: TGTGCCAGCAGTTTAGTACTGGGGGGCTACACCTTC. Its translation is CASSLVLGGYTF.

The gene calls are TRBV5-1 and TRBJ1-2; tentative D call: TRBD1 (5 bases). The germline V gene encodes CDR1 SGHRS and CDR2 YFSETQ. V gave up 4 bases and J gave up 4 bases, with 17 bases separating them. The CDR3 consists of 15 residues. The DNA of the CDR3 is TGCGCCAGCAGCCCCAGGGAGGGGCAGGGCTATGGCTACACCTTC. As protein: CASSPREGQGYGYTF. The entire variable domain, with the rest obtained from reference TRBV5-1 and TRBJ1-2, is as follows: KAGVTQTPRYLIKTRGQQVTLSCSPISGHRSVSWYQQTPGQGLQFLFEYFSETQRNKGNFPGRFSGRQFSNSRSEMNVSTLELGDSALYLCASSPREGQGYGYTFGSGTRLTVV.

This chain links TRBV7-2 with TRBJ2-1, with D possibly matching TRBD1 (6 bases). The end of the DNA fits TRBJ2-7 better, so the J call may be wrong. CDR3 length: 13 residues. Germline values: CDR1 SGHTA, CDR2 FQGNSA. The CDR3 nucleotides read TGTGCCAGCAGCCCAGGACAGAGCGACGAGCAGTACTTC. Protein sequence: CASSPGQSDEQYF.

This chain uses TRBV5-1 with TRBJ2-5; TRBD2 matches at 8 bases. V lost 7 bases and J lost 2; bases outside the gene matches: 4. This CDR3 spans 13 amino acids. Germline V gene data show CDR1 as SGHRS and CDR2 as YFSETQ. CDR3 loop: CASERGPQETQYF. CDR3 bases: TGCGCCAGCGAGCGGGGGCCTCAAGAGACCCAGTACTTC.

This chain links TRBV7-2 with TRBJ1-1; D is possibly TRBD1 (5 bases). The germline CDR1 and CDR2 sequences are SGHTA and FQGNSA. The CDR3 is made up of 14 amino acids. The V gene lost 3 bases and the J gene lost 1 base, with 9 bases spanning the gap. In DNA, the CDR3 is TGTGCCAGCAGCTTTGGACATTCGAACACTGAAGCTTTCTTT. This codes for CASSFGHSNTEAFF.

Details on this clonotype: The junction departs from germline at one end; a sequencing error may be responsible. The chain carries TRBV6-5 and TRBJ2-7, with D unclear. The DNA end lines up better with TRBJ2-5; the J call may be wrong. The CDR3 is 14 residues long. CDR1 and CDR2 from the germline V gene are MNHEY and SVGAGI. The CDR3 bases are TGTGCCGGCAGTTACTCGTCCACCCTAGAGACCCAGTACTTC. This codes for CAGSYSSTLETQYF.

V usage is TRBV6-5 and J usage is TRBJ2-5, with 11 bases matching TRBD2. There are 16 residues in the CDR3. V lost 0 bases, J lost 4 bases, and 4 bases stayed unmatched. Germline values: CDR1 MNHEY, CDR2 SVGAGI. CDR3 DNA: TGTGCCAGCAGTTACTCTAGCGGGGGGGCCCGAGAGACCCAGTACTTC. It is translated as CASSYSSGGARETQYF.

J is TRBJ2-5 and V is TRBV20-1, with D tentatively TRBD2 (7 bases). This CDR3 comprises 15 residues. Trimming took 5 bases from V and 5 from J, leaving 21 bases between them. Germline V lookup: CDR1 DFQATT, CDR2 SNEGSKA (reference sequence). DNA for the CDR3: TGCAGTGCTGGAGGACTAGGCTCAAGGGGGGAGACCCAGTACTTC. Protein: CSAGGLGSRGETQYF.

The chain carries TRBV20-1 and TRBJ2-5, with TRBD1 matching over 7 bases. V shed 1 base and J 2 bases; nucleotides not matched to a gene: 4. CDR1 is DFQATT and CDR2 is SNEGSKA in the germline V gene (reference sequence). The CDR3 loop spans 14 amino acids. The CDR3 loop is CSARVEGQQETQYF. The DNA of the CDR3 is TGCAGTGCTAGAGTTGAGGGACAGCAAGAGACCCAGTACTTC.

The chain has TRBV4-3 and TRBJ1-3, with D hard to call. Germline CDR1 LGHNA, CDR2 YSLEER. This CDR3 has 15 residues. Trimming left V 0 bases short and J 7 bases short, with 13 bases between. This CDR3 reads CASSQDEGLFNTIYF. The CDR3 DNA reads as TGCGCCAGCAGCCAAGATGAGGGCCTCTTTAACACCATATATTTT.